This is a list of T cell receptor beta chains from one sample in a study of beta chain features in type 1 diabetes. The repertoire was sequenced with immunoSEQ multiplex PCR; TCRdb's copy has only in-frame clones and lacks some. This table has about 110,000 clones, about two fifths appearing once. Sequencing was performed on stem cell memory CD4+ T cells from blood. Receptor source: a woman aged 18 to 35 in good health. CDR3s include the opening cysteine and the closing phenylalanine or tryptophan. Each record gives: clone size, J gene, V gene, D gene, CDR3 protein, CDR3 DNA. The D gene is left open where the match is weak. Size values are once, few and many counts, or a class for expanded clones, and some rows have none.

abundance: -
j_gene: TRBJ2-7
v_gene: TRBV10-3
d_gene: TRBD2
CDR3aa: CAISERRLAGVGYEQYF
CDR3nt: TGTGCCATCAGTGAGAGGAGGCTAGCGGGAGTTGGCTACGAGCAGTACTTC

abundance: -
j_gene: TRBJ2-7
v_gene: TRBV2
d_gene: TRBD1
CDR3aa: CASRVTGDEQYF
CDR3nt: TGTGCCAGCAGAGTTACAGGGGACGAGCAGTACTTC

abundance: -
j_gene: TRBJ1-1
v_gene: TRBV27
d_gene: -
CDR3aa: CASSLGGVRVTEAFF
CDR3nt: TGTGCCAGCAGTTTAGGAGGGGTCCGGGTCACTGAAGCTTTCTTT

abundance: -
j_gene: TRBJ2-3
v_gene: TRBV6-5
d_gene: -
CDR3aa: CASSGTRGETDTQYF
CDR3nt: TGTGCCAGCAGTGGGACACGGGGGGAGACAGATACGCAGTATTTT

abundance: -
j_gene: TRBJ1-2
v_gene: TRBV7-2
d_gene: TRBD1
CDR3aa: CASSRQPGQGGYGYTF
CDR3nt: TGTGCCAGCAGCCGCCAGCCGGGACAGGGTGGCTATGGCTACACCTTC

abundance: few
j_gene: TRBJ2-4
v_gene: TRBV7-2
d_gene: TRBD2
CDR3aa: CASSLSAGPSGNIQYF
CDR3nt: TGTGCCAGCAGCTTATCAGCGGGGCCTAGCGGAAACATTCAGTACTTC

abundance: few
j_gene: TRBJ2-5
v_gene: TRBV4-2
d_gene: -
CDR3aa: CASSQDRGRASQETQYF
CDR3nt: TGTGCCAGCAGCCAAGATCGGGGTAGAGCGAGTCAAGAGACCCAGTACTTC

abundance: -
j_gene: TRBJ2-3
v_gene: TRBV2
d_gene: TRBD1
CDR3aa: CASTGTGPTTDTQYF
CDR3nt: TGTGCCAGCACCGGGACAGGCCCAACAACAGATACGCAGTATTTT

abundance: -
j_gene: TRBJ2-7
v_gene: TRBV7-9
d_gene: -
CDR3aa: CASSHDLPGEQYF
CDR3nt: TGTGCCAGCAGCCATGACCTCCCGGGAGAGCAGTACTTC

abundance: few
j_gene: TRBJ1-4
v_gene: TRBV29-1
d_gene: TRBD1
CDR3aa: CSVDPGTGNEKLFF
CDR3nt: TGCAGCGTCGATCCCGGGACAGGGAATGAAAAACTGTTTTTT

abundance: -
j_gene: TRBJ1-2
v_gene: TRBV19
d_gene: -
CDR3aa: CASRRGTSNYGYTF
CDR3nt: TGTGCCAGTAGAAGGGGCACGTCTAACTATGGCTACACCTTC

abundance: few
j_gene: TRBJ1-1
v_gene: TRBV29-1
d_gene: TRBD1
CDR3aa: CSVDGQGAMNTEAFF
CDR3nt: TGCAGCGTCGACGGACAGGGAGCAATGAACACTGAAGCTTTCTTT

abundance: few
j_gene: TRBJ1-5
v_gene: TRBV7-2
d_gene: TRBD1
CDR3aa: CASSLRRGQQPQHF
CDR3nt: TGTGCCAGCAGCTTAAGGAGGGGGCAACAGCCCCAGCATTTT

abundance: -
j_gene: TRBJ2-1
v_gene: TRBV5-6
d_gene: -
CDR3aa: CASSLLATGYNEQFF
CDR3nt: TGTGCCAGCAGCTTGCTAGCTACGGGGTACAATGAGCAGTTCTTC

abundance: -
j_gene: TRBJ2-7
v_gene: TRBV28
d_gene: -
CDR3aa: CASSPSPTGAYF
CDR3nt: TGTGCCAGCAGTCCCAGCCCGACAGGAGCGTACTTC

abundance: few
j_gene: TRBJ2-1
v_gene: TRBV7-3
d_gene: TRBD2
CDR3aa: CASSSGLAGEQFF
CDR3nt: TGTGCCAGCAGCTCGGGACTAGCGGGCGAGCAGTTCTTC

abundance: -
j_gene: TRBJ1-6
v_gene: TRBV5-1
d_gene: -
CDR3aa: CASSSGHPPLHF
CDR3nt: TGCGCCAGCAGCTCAGGACATCCACCCCTCCACTTT

abundance: -
j_gene: TRBJ2-7
v_gene: TRBV14
d_gene: TRBD2
CDR3aa: CASSRLAGVPYEQYF
CDR3nt: TGTGCCAGCAGCCGGCTAGCGGGAGTTCCCTACGAGCAGTACTTC

abundance: few
j_gene: TRBJ1-1
v_gene: TRBV30
d_gene: -
CDR3aa: CAWSDKSRGSTEAFF
CDR3nt: TGTGCCTGGAGTGACAAGTCCAGGGGAAGCACTGAAGCTTTCTTT

abundance: few
j_gene: TRBJ1-4
v_gene: TRBV7-2
d_gene: -
CDR3aa: CASSLMGRVLFF
CDR3nt: TGTGCCAGCAGCTTAATGGGGAGAGTACTGTTTTTT

abundance: -
j_gene: TRBJ2-1
v_gene: TRBV5-5
d_gene: TRBD1
CDR3aa: CASSPRDRATYEQFF
CDR3nt: TGTGCCAGCAGCCCGCGGGACAGGGCTACGTATGAGCAGTTCTTC

abundance: once
j_gene: TRBJ1-1
v_gene: TRBV6-5
d_gene: -
CDR3aa: CASRLQVPGTEAFF
CDR3nt: TGTGCCAGCAGATTGCAGGTCCCAGGGACTGAAGCTTTCTTT

abundance: few
j_gene: TRBJ1-6
v_gene: TRBV4-1
d_gene: -
CDR3aa: CASSLLNRVNNSPLHF
CDR3nt: TGCGCCAGCAGCCTCCTGAACAGGGTTAATAATTCACCCCTCCACTTT

abundance: -
j_gene: TRBJ1-1
v_gene: TRBV12-5
d_gene: TRBD1
CDR3aa: CASGLNRGRTNTEAFF
CDR3nt: TGTGCTAGTGGTTTGAACAGGGGGCGCACGAACACTGAAGCTTTCTTT

abundance: -
j_gene: TRBJ2-7
v_gene: TRBV5-1
d_gene: TRBD2
CDR3aa: CASSPQLAGDHEQYF
CDR3nt: TGCGCCAGCAGCCCTCAACTAGCGGGAGACCACGAGCAGTACTTC

abundance: -
j_gene: TRBJ1-1
v_gene: TRBV20-1
d_gene: -
CDR3aa: CSIPVNTEAFF
CDR3nt: TGCAGCATTCCAGTGAACACTGAAGCTTTCTTT

abundance: few
j_gene: TRBJ2-7
v_gene: TRBV2
d_gene: TRBD2
CDR3aa: CASRPPGLAGGPYF
CDR3nt: TGTGCCAGCAGGCCCCCGGGACTAGCGGGAGGGCCCTACTTC

abundance: -
j_gene: TRBJ1-4
v_gene: TRBV5-1
d_gene: -
CDR3aa: CASSRALAREKLFF
CDR3nt: TGCGCCAGCAGCCGGGCCCTAGCAAGGGAAAAACTGTTTTTT

abundance: once
j_gene: TRBJ1-4
v_gene: TRBV4-1
d_gene: -
CDR3aa: CASSQDLAGASSSNEKLFF
CDR3nt: TGCGCCAGCAGCCAAGATCTGGCGGGGGCCTCCTCCTCTAATGAAAAACTGTTTTTT

abundance: -
j_gene: TRBJ2-1
v_gene: TRBV19
d_gene: TRBD1
CDR3aa: CASSLRTLTGNEQFF
CDR3nt: TGTGCCAGTAGTCTTCGGACCCTGACAGGGAATGAGCAGTTCTTC

abundance: few
j_gene: TRBJ2-2
v_gene: TRBV7-2
d_gene: -
CDR3aa: CASSPLNTGELFF
CDR3nt: TGTGCCAGCAGCCCTTTAAACACCGGGGAGCTGTTTTTT

abundance: few
j_gene: TRBJ2-5
v_gene: TRBV20-1
d_gene: -
CDR3aa: CSAPGRQTQYF
CDR3nt: TGCAGTGCTCCAGGGAGGCAGACCCAGTACTTC

abundance: few
j_gene: TRBJ2-5
v_gene: TRBV27
d_gene: TRBD1
CDR3aa: CASSLRQGKETQYF
CDR3nt: TGTGCCAGCAGTTTAAGACAGGGGAAAGAGACCCAGTACTTC

abundance: -
j_gene: TRBJ2-7
v_gene: TRBV9
d_gene: -
CDR3aa: CASSGGTYEQYF
CDR3nt: TGTGCCAGCAGCGGCGGGACCTACGAGCAGTACTTC

abundance: -
j_gene: TRBJ2-7
v_gene: TRBV7-2
d_gene: -
CDR3aa: CASSLQGSSYEQYF
CDR3nt: TGTGCCAGCAGCCTTCAGGGGAGCTCCTACGAGCAGTACTTC

abundance: -
j_gene: TRBJ1-5
v_gene: TRBV19
d_gene: -
CDR3aa: CASSETLLGNQPQHF
CDR3nt: TGTGCCAGTAGCGAAACCCTTCTAGGAAATCAGCCCCAGCATTTT

abundance: -
j_gene: TRBJ2-7
v_gene: TRBV11-3
d_gene: -
CDR3aa: CASSVGTLYEQYF
CDR3nt: TGTGCCAGCAGCGTAGGGACACTGTACGAGCAGTACTTC

abundance: -
j_gene: TRBJ2-7
v_gene: TRBV29-1
d_gene: TRBD1
CDR3aa: CSVHLSGGHPYEQYF
CDR3nt: TGCAGCGTCCACTTGTCAGGGGGACACCCCTACGAGCAGTACTTC

abundance: -
j_gene: TRBJ2-1
v_gene: TRBV11-2
d_gene: -
CDR3aa: CASSLVAPEEQFF
CDR3nt: TGTGCCAGCAGCTTAGTAGCTCCGGAGGAGCAGTTCTTC

abundance: few
j_gene: TRBJ2-7
v_gene: TRBV5-6
d_gene: TRBD1
CDR3aa: CASSLPGQGRNEQYF
CDR3nt: TGTGCCAGCAGCTTACCGGGACAGGGACGGAACGAGCAGTACTTC

abundance: -
j_gene: TRBJ2-7
v_gene: TRBV7-9
d_gene: TRBD2
CDR3aa: CASSARGGGRLSTYEQYF
CDR3nt: TGTGCCAGCAGCGCCCGGGGGGGCGGGAGGCTTAGCACCTACGAGCAGTACTTC

abundance: -
j_gene: TRBJ2-7
v_gene: TRBV6-5
d_gene: TRBD1
CDR3aa: CASSYGQGASYEQYF
CDR3nt: TGTGCCAGCAGTTACGGACAGGGGGCTTCCTACGAGCAGTACTTC

abundance: few
j_gene: TRBJ2-6
v_gene: TRBV6-5
d_gene: -
CDR3aa: CASSYGYGAGANVLTF
CDR3nt: TGTGCCAGCAGTTACGGCTACGGGGCTGGGGCCAACGTCCTGACTTTC

abundance: few
j_gene: TRBJ1-1
v_gene: TRBV7-9
d_gene: -
CDR3aa: CASSPAGSEAFF
CDR3nt: TGTGCCAGCAGTCCTGCGGGTTCTGAAGCTTTCTTT

abundance: -
j_gene: TRBJ2-3
v_gene: TRBV10-3
d_gene: -
CDR3aa: CAITQGDTQYF
CDR3nt: TGTGCCATAACTCAGGGAGATACGCAGTATTTT

abundance: few
j_gene: TRBJ2-7
v_gene: TRBV14
d_gene: -
CDR3aa: CASSQVRAGAYEQYF
CDR3nt: TGTGCCAGCAGCCAAGTCCGGGCAGGGGCCTACGAGCAGTACTTC

abundance: -
j_gene: TRBJ1-1
v_gene: TRBV28
d_gene: -
CDR3aa: CASSLGSGWGEAFF
CDR3nt: TGTGCCAGCAGTTTAGGGTCAGGGTGGGGTGAAGCTTTCTTT

abundance: few
j_gene: TRBJ2-7
v_gene: TRBV5-1
d_gene: -
CDR3aa: CASSLASSSYEQYF
CDR3nt: TGCGCCAGCAGCTTGGCCTCCAGCTCCTACGAGCAGTACTTC

abundance: -
j_gene: TRBJ2-7
v_gene: TRBV29-1
d_gene: TRBD1
CDR3aa: CSVDPGQGIYEQYF
CDR3nt: TGCAGCGTTGATCCCGGACAGGGGATCTACGAGCAGTACTTC

abundance: few
j_gene: TRBJ2-3
v_gene: TRBV27
d_gene: -
CDR3aa: CASKLANTDTQYF
CDR3nt: TGTGCCAGCAAGCTAGCGAACACAGATACGCAGTATTTT

abundance: -
j_gene: TRBJ2-2
v_gene: TRBV11-2
d_gene: TRBD1
CDR3aa: CASREGASVTGELFF
CDR3nt: TGTGCCAGCAGAGAGGGGGCGTCTGTCACCGGGGAGCTGTTTTTT

abundance: -
j_gene: TRBJ2-6
v_gene: TRBV7-3
d_gene: TRBD2
CDR3aa: CASSFTRIAGRQPSGANVLTF
CDR3nt: TGTGCCAGCAGCTTTACCCGCATAGCGGGGCGCCAACCCTCTGGGGCCAACGTCCTGACTTTC

abundance: -
j_gene: TRBJ1-3
v_gene: TRBV7-2
d_gene: -
CDR3aa: CASSLNPVRSGNTIYF
CDR3nt: TGTGCCAGCAGCTTAAACCCAGTCCGCTCTGGAAACACCATATATTTT

abundance: few
j_gene: TRBJ2-7
v_gene: TRBV5-1
d_gene: TRBD2
CDR3aa: CASSLGLAGVYEQYF
CDR3nt: TGCGCCAGCAGCTTGGGCCTAGCGGGAGTCTACGAGCAGTACTTC

abundance: few
j_gene: TRBJ1-1
v_gene: TRBV5-1
d_gene: -
CDR3aa: CASSLEGRGEAFF
CDR3nt: TGCGCCAGCAGCTTGGAGGGCAGGGGCGAAGCTTTCTTT

abundance: -
j_gene: TRBJ1-2
v_gene: TRBV28
d_gene: -
CDR3aa: CASSFRQGADHYGYTF
CDR3nt: TGTGCCAGCAGTTTTCGGCAGGGCGCCGACCATTATGGCTACACCTTC

abundance: -
j_gene: TRBJ2-7
v_gene: TRBV19
d_gene: TRBD2
CDR3aa: CASGGLADYEQYF
CDR3nt: TGTGCCAGTGGGGGACTAGCGGACTACGAGCAGTACTTC

abundance: few
j_gene: TRBJ2-1
v_gene: TRBV29-1
d_gene: -
CDR3aa: CSVEEGRVAVDEQFF
CDR3nt: TGCAGCGTTGAAGAGGGGCGCGTAGCTGTCGATGAGCAGTTCTTC

abundance: -
j_gene: TRBJ2-3
v_gene: TRBV9
d_gene: -
CDR3aa: CASSPLPWGGTDTQYF
CDR3nt: TGTGCCAGCAGCCCCCTCCCCTGGGGGGGCACAGATACGCAGTATTTT

abundance: few
j_gene: TRBJ2-7
v_gene: TRBV28
d_gene: -
CDR3aa: CASSVLFYYEQYF
CDR3nt: TGTGCCAGCAGTGTCCTCTTTTACTACGAGCAGTACTTC